A selection of T cell receptor beta chains follows, all from one sample in a study of T cells in Graves' hyperthyroidism and ophthalmopathy. TCRdb processed the multiplex PCR reads anew with MiXCR; each CDR3 protein has one entry. Counted here are 560,000 or so distinct CDR3 sequences, just over 45% occurring once; the ten biggest clones make up roughly 8.2%. Sample: peripheral blood or thyroid tissue (not recorded which). The receptors were gathered from a woman aged 18-29 years with Graves' hyperthyroidism. CDR3s include the opening cysteine and the closing phenylalanine or tryptophan. The order of the fields is J gene, CDR3 length, clone size, D gene, V gene, CDR3 DNA, CDR3 protein. D genes are given only for firm matches. The size of a clone is reported for some rows only, either as once, few or many, or as a class for expanded clones.

TRBJ2-6 14 NA NA TRBV7-2 TGTGCCCCCCCCCCGTACTCTGGGGCCAACGTCCTGACTTTC CAPPPYSGANVLTF
TRBJ1-5 14 NA NA TRBV20-1 TGCAGTGCTGTACCAGGGGCGGGCAATCAGCCCCAGCATTTT CSAVPGAGNQPQHF
TRBJ2-7 15 few NA TRBV20-1 TGCAGTGCTAGAGGGGGTGCGGGAATGCTGGACGAGCAGTACTTC CSARGGAGMLDEQYF
TRBJ2-3 10 NA NA TRBV20-1 TGCAGTGCTGGCACAGATACGCAGTATTTT CSAGTDTQYF
TRBJ2-7 13 NA TRBD1 TRBV2 TGTGCCAGCGGGACGGGACAGGGTTACGAGCAGTACTTC CASGTGQGYEQYF
TRBJ1-2 13 few NA TRBV7-9 TGTGCCAGCAGCTCCCTTCGGGGGCAAGGCTACACCTTC CASSSLRGQGYTF
TRBJ2-7 14 NA TRBD1 TRBV20-1 TGCAGTGCTAGGCTCCGGGACAGGGCCTACGAGCAGTACTTC CSARLRDRAYEQYF
TRBJ1-6 16 NA NA TRBV5-1 TGCGCCAGCAGCTTGGCCACCTCCTCCTATAATTCACCCCTCCACTTT CASSLATSSYNSPLHF
TRBJ1-2 13 many NA TRBV29-1 TGCAGCGTTGATATCGGTGTCTCTAGGGGCTACACCTTC CSVDIGVSRGYTF
TRBJ2-7 17 once TRBD2 TRBV20-1 TGCAGTGCCGATTCAACCTTACTAGCGAGGGATTTCCACGAGCAGTACTTC CSADSTLLARDFHEQYF
TRBJ2-7 12 many NA TRBV29-1 TGCAGCGTCCGCGCCCGCTCCTACGAGCAGTACTTC CSVRARSYEQYF
TRBJ1-2 13 many NA TRBV7-9 TGTGCCAGCACCGGAACAGGGTCCTATGGCTACACCTTC CASTGTGSYGYTF
TRBJ1-3 14 NA NA TRBV20-1 TGCAGTGCTAGCCACAGCTTCTCTGGAAACACCATATATTTT CSASHSFSGNTIYF
TRBJ2-1 14 NA TRBD2 TRBV19 TGTGCCAGTAGTATAGGGCGGGGGGGGAATGAGCAGTTCTTC CASSIGRGGNEQFF
TRBJ1-6 15 few TRBD1 TRBV9 TGTGCCAGCAGCCAAGCGGGACAGGGGACTTCACCCCTCCACTTT CASSQAGQGTSPLHF
TRBJ2-7 17 few TRBD1 TRBV7-9 TGTGCCAGCAGTTTATCCGTCGGGACAGGGAATTGGTACGAGCAGTACTTC CASSLSVGTGNWYEQYF
TRBJ1-5 16 NA NA TRBV10-3 TGTGCCATCAGTGAAGATGGGGGAGATGGCAATCAGCCCCAGCATTTT CAISEDGGDGNQPQHF
TRBJ1-1 18 NA NA TRBV7-2 TGTGCCAGCAGCTTAAAGAGAGGGCCCCGGGGTTTGCACACTGAAGCTTTCTTT CASSLKRGPRGLHTEAFF
TRBJ2-2 16 NA NA TRBV19 TGTGCCAGTAGTATCGGCAGGGGACAGAACACCGGGGAGCTGTTTTTT CASSIGRGQNTGELFF
TRBJ2-5 13 NA NA TRBV20-1 TGCAGTGCTAGAGAAGGGGCATCGGAGACCCAGTACTTC CSAREGASETQYF
TRBJ2-5 13 NA NA TRBV6-5 TGTGCCAGCAGTTACTCGCCGGAAGAGACCCAGTACTTC CASSYSPEETQYF
TRBJ1-3 16 few NA TRBV14 TGTGCCAGCAGCCAAGGTCCCCCAAGCTCTGGAAACACCATATATTTT CASSQGPPSSGNTIYF
TRBJ1-2 14 NA NA TRBV7-3 TGTGCCAGCAGCCCGCCGGGGGGCTCCTATGGCTACACCTTC CASSPPGGSYGYTF
TRBJ2-2 11 NA NA TRBV10-3 TGTGCCATCAGTGAGCGGGGGGAGCTGTTTTTT CAISERGELFF
TRBJ1-5 11 few NA TRBV10-3 TGTGCCACCAATAGCAATCAGCCCCAGCATTTT CATNSNQPQHF
TRBJ2-5 16 few NA TRBV19 TGTGCCAGTAGAGACCGGACTCAACCACTAAAAGAGACCCAGTACTTC CASRDRTQPLKETQYF
TRBJ1-1 14 few TRBD1 TRBV19 TGTGCCAGTAGTACCCGGGACAGGGGCACTGAAGCTTTCTTT CASSTRDRGTEAFF
TRBJ1-6 13 few NA TRBV10-3 TGTGCCAGCAGTAGGACACCCCTCTCACCCCTCCACTTT CASSRTPLSPLHF
TRBJ1-2 13 once NA TRBV6-5 TGTGCCAGCAGTCTCGATAGACAGCGCTGGTTCCTCTTC CASSLDRQRWFLF
TRBJ1-2 12 NA NA TRBV20-1 TGCAGTGCTAGAGGGGGGGACTATGGCTACACCTTC CSARGGDYGYTF
TRBJ1-6 15 medium-sized NA TRBV6-5 TGTGCCAGCAGTTACTCGGGGGGCCTTGCTTCACCCCTCCACTTT CASSYSGGLASPLHF
TRBJ2-7 11 few NA TRBV29-1 TGCAGCGTGGATGATTTCGACGAGCAGTACTTC CSVDDFDEQYF
TRBJ1-2 15 few TRBD1 TRBV27 TGTGCCAGCAGTTTATTGCGGACAGGGGGAAGTGGCTACACCTTC CASSLLRTGGSGYTF